What follows describes a single T cell receptor (beta chain). What it binds is unknown. The sample originates from a study of T cells in Graves' hyperthyroidism and ophthalmopathy. The study's findings and limits: In blood, most of the thyroid clonotypes expanded above 0.001 were also present. Classification by a 13 V-J model distinguished ophthalmopathy from stable hyperthyroidism.

CDR1 and CDR2 (germline): SGHNT, YENEEA. V was cut by 5 bases and J by 5 bases, with 13 bases left in between. This CDR3 comprises 15 residues. Regions amplified from RNA transcripts were the TCR beta CDR3 regions. The TCR CDR3 was amplified in a first-round RT-PCR using the HTBI primer set. TCRdb processed the multiplex PCR reads anew with MiXCR; each CDR3 protein has one entry. Of about 380,000 distinct CDR3 sequences listed, roughly 14% are singletons. The gene calls are TRBV11-3 and TRBJ1-6; the D gene is possibly TRBD1 (6 bases). The TCR comes from a young man with Graves' hyperthyroidism that later progressed to Graves' ophthalmopathy. The specimen sequenced was blood. The DNA of the CDR3 is TGTGCCAGCAGCCGAGCCGGACAGAATAATTCACCCCTCCACTTT. It is translated as CASSRAGQNNSPLHF.